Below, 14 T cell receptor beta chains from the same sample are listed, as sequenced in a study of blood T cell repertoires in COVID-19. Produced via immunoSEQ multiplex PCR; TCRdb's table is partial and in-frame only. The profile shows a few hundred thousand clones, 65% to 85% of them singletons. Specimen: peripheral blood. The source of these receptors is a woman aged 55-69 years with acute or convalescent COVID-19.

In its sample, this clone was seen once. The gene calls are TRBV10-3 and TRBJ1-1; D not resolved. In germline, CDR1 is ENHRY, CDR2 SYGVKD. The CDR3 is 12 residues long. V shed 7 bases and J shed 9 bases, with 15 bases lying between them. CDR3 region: CAINTGEEKAFF. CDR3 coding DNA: TGTGCCATCAATACCGGGGAAGAGAAAGCTTTCTTT.

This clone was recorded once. CDR3 in amino acids: CASSLRGTGSEKLFF. The CDR3 DNA sequence: TGTGCCAGCAGCTTACGGGGGACAGGGTCTGAAAAACTGTTTTTT. The rearrangement uses TRBV11-2 and TRBJ1-4, with 9 positions matching TRBD1. CDR1 and CDR2 from the germline V gene are SGHAT and FQNNGV. J was trimmed by 7 bases and V by 2 bases; bases with no gene match: 5. The CDR3 totals 15 residues.

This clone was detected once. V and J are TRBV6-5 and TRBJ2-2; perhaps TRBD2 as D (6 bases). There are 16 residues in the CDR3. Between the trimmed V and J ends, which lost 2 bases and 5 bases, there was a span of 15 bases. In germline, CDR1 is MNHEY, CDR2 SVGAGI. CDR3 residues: CASSYQGLLLTGELFF. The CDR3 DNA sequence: TGTGCCAGCAGTTACCAGGGACTTTTGTTGACCGGGGAGCTGTTTTTT.

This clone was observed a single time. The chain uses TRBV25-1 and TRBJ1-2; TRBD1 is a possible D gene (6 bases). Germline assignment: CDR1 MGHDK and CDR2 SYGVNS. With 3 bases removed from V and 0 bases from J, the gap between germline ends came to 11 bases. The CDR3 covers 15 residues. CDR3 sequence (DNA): TGTGCCAGCAGTGAGACAGGTTGGGCTAACTATGGCTACACCTTC. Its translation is CASSETGWANYGYTF.

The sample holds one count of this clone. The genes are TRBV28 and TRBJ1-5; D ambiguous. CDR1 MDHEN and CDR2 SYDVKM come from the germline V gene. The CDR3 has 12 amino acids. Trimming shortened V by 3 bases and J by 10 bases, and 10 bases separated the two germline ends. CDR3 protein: CASSFPEGPQHF. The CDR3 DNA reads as TGTGCCAGCAGTTTCCCCGAGGGACCCCAGCATTTT.

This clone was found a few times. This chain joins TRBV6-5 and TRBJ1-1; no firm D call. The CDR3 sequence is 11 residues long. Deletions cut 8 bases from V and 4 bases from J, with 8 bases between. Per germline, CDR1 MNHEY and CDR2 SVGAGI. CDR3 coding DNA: TGTGCCAGCTCTTTTCCCACTGAAGCTTTCTTT. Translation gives CASSFPTEAFF.

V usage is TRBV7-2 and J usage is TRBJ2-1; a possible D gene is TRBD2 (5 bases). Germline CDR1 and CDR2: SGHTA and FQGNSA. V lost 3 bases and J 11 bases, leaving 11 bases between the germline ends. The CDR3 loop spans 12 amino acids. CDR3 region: CASSLGADQQFF. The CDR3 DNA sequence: TGTGCCAGCAGCTTGGGAGCGGACCAGCAGTTCTTC. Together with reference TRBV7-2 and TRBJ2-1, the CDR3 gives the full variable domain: GAGVSQSPSNKVTEKGKDVELRCDPISGHTALYWYRQSLGQGLEFLIYFQGNSAPDKSGLPSDRFSAERTGGSVSTLTIQRTQQEDSAVYLCASSLGADQQFFGPGTRLTVL.

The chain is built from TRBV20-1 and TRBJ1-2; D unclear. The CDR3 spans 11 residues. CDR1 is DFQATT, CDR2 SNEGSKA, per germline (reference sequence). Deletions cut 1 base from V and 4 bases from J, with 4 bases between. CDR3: CSARVRYGYTF. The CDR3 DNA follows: TGCAGTGCTAGAGTCCGCTATGGCTACACCTTC.

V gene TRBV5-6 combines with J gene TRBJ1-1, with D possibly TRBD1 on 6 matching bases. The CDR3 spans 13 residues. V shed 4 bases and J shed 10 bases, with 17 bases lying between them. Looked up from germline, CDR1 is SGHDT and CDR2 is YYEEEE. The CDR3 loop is CASSVVLGGRAFF. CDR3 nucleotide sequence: TGTGCCAGCAGCGTGGTGTTGGGGGGGCGAGCTTTCTTT.

In DNA form, the CDR3 reads TGTGCCAGCAGCTTCATAGGGAGGGGGGAGACCCAGTACTTC. Its protein is CASSFIGRGETQYF. This chain connects TRBV7-2 to TRBJ2-5, with TRBD2 as a possible D gene (7 bases). The ends were cut back, 3 bases at V and 5 bases at J, with 13 bases in the middle. The germline CDR1 and CDR2 sequences are SGHTA and FQGNSA. The CDR3 consists of 14 residues.

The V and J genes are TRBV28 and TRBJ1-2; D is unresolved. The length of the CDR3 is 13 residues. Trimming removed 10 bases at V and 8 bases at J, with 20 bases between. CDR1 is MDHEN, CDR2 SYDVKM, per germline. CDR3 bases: TGTGCCAACCAAAGCCCTGACTCCCGGGGCTACACCTTC. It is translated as CANQSPDSRGYTF.

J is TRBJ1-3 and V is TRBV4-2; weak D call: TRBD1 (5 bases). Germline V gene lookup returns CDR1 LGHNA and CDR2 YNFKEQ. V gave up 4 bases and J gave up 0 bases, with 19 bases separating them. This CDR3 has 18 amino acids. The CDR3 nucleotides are TGTGCCAGCAGCCCTTATGCCGCCAGGGCTAACTCTGGAAACACCATATATTTT. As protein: CASSPYAARANSGNTIYF.

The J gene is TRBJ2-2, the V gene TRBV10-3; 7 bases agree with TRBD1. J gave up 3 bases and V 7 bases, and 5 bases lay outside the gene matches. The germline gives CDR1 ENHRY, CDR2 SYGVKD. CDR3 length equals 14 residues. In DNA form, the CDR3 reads TGTGCCATCAAAAGGACAGGTGACACCGGGGAGCTGTTTTTT. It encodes CAIKRTGDTGELFF.

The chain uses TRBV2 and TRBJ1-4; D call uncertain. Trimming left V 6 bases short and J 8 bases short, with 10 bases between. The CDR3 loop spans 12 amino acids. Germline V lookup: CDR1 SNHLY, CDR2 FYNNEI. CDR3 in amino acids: CASSLTLEKLFF. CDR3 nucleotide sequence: TGTGCCAGCAGCCTAACCCTGGAAAAACTGTTTTTT. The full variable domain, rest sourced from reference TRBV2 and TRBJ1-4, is EPEVTQTPSHQVTQMGQEVILRCVPISNHLYFYWYRQILGQKVEFLVSFYNNEISEKSEIFDDQFSVERPDGSNFTLKIRSTKLEDSAMYFCASSLTLEKLFFGSGTQLSVL.